This T cell receptor (beta chain) was sequenced for a study of patients and donors after allogeneic stem cell transplantation. MiXCR was run by TCRdb on the RT-PCR reads, yielding one entry per CDR3 protein. The sample yields about 410,000 distinct CDR3 sequences, roughly 16% seen once. The table lists this clonotype with a few counts. The source material was blood, either unsorted or a sorted T cell fraction (not recorded which). This clonotype was obtained from a human donor who was either an allogeneic HSCT recipient or a stem cell or donor lymphocyte infusion donor (not recorded which). It is not recorded whose cells these are; they may come from a transplant donor.

In nucleotides, the CDR3 is TGTGCCAGCAGCGTAGACGAGGGGCGGGTATACGAGCAGTACTTC. Translated, it gives CASSVDEGRVYEQYF. J is TRBJ2-7 and V is TRBV9; D possibly matches TRBD1 or TRBD2 (5 bases each). With 0 bases removed from V and 4 bases from J, the gap between germline ends came to 14 bases. This CDR3 spans 15 amino acids. The germline CDR1 and CDR2 sequences are SGDLS and YYNGEE.